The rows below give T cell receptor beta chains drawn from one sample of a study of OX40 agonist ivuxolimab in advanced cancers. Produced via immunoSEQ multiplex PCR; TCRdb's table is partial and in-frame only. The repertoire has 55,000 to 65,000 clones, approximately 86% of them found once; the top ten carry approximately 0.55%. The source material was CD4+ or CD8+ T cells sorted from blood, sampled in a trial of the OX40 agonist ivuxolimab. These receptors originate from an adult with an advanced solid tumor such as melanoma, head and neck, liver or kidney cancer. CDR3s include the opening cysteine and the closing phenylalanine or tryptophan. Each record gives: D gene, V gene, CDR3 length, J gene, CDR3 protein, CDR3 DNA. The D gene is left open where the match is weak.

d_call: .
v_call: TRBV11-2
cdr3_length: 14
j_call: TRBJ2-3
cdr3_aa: CASSLGGQPDTQYF
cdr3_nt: TGTGCCAGCAGCTTAGGGGGGCAGCCAGATACGCAGTATTTT

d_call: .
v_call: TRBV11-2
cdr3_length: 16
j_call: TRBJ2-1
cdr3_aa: CASSLDLGVVYNEQFF
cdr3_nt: TGTGCCAGCAGCTTAGATCTGGGGGTGGTCTACAATGAGCAGTTCTTC

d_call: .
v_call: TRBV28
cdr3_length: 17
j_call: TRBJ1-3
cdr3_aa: CASSSFPGSGSGNTIYF
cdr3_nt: TGTGCCAGCAGTTCCTTTCCAGGGTCAGGGTCTGGAAACACCATATATTTT

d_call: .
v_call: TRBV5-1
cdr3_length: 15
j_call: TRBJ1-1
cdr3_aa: CASSLDGRPNTEAFF
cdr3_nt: TGCGCCAGCAGCTTGGATGGCAGACCGAACACTGAAGCTTTCTTT

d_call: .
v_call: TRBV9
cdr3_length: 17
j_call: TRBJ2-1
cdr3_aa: CASSVEDRVSSYNEQFF
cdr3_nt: TGTGCCAGCAGCGTAGAGGATAGGGTAAGCTCCTACAATGAGCAGTTCTTC

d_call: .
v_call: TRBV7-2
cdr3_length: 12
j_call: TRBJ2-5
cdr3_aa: CASSSSSETQYF
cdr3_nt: TGTGCCAGCAGCTCCTCGTCGGAGACCCAGTACTTC

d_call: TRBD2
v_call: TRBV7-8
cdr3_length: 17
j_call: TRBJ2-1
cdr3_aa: CASSLGGRLAGQREQFF
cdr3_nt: TGTGCCAGCAGCTTAGGTGGGCGGCTAGCGGGGCAGCGCGAGCAGTTCTTC

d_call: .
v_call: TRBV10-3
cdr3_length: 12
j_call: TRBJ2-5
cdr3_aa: CAISESDKVQYF
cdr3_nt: TGTGCCATCAGTGAGTCGGACAAGGTGCAGTACTTC

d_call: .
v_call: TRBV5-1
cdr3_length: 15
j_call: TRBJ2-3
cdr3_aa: CASSLANRDFDTQYF
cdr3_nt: TGCGCCAGCAGCTTGGCCAATAGGGATTTTGATACGCAGTATTTT

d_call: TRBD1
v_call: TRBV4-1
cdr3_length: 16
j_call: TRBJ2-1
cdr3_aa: CASSQFSGGAHNEQFF
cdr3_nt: TGCGCCAGCAGCCAATTCTCAGGGGGCGCGCACAATGAGCAGTTCTTC

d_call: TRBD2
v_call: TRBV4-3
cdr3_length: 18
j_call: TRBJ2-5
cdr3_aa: CASSQDLGASGIQETQYF
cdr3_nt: TGCGCCAGCAGCCAAGATTTAGGGGCTAGCGGGATCCAAGAGACCCAGTACTTC

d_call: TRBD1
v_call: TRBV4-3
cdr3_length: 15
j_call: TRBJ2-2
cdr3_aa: CASSQQGANTGELFF
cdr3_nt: TGCGCCAGCAGCCAACAGGGGGCGAACACCGGGGAGCTGTTTTTT

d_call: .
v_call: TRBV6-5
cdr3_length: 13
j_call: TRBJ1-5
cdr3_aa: CASSYNSNQPQHF
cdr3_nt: TGTGCCAGCAGTTACAACAGCAATCAGCCCCAGCATTTT

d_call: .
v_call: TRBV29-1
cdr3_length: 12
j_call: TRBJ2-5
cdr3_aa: CSTRLGQETQYF
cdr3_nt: TGCAGCACTCGACTCGGTCAAGAGACCCAGTACTTC

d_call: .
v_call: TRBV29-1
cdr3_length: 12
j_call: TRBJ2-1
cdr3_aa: CSVGRGENEQFF
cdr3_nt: TGCAGCGTAGGCAGGGGGGAGAATGAGCAGTTCTTC

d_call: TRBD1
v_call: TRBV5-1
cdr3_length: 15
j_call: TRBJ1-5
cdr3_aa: CASSLGQGANQPQHF
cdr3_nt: TGCGCCAGCAGCTTGGGACAGGGGGCGAATCAGCCCCAGCATTTT

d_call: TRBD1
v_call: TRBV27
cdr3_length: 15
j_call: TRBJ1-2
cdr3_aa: CASSALSGGNQGYTF
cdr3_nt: TGTGCCAGCAGTGCATTGTCAGGGGGGAATCAAGGCTACACCTTC